These T cell receptor beta chains were read from a single sample in a study of long-term antiretroviral therapy in people with HIV. Profiling relied on immunoSEQ multiplex PCR, and the TCRdb table lists in-frame clones only, not all of them. Of about 20,000 clones listed, around four fifths were seen once; the top ten hold roughly 3.9%. The specimen was unsorted PBMCs, collected about 4 years after starting antiretroviral therapy. Receptor source: a man aged 18 to 29 with HIV. Both conserved end residues are part of each CDR3. A D gene is named only where the DNA matches it firmly. The size field is filled for only some rows; it gives once, few, many or a size class.

v_call	d_call	clone_size	j_call	cdr3_aa	cdr3_nt
TRBV13	TRBD2	-	TRBJ2-7	CASSGGEHSSYEQYF	TGTGCCAGCAGCGGGGGGGAGCACTCCTCCTACGAGCAGTACTTC
TRBV2	-	-	TRBJ1-1	CASSDLSQSHIEAFF	TGTGCCAGCAGTGATTTATCCCAGTCCCATATTGAAGCTTTCTTT
TRBV7-8	-	few	TRBJ1-6	CASSLVQGPLHF	TGTGCCAGCAGCTTAGTTCAGGGTCCCCTCCACTTT
TRBV5-1	-	once	TRBJ2-1	CASSLETGDYNEQFF	TGCGCCAGCAGCTTGGAGACGGGGGACTACAATGAGCAGTTCTTC
TRBV11-2	-	-	TRBJ2-1	CASSLRWGADEQFF	TGTGCCAGCAGCTTAAGGTGGGGGGCAGATGAGCAGTTCTTC
TRBV27	-	-	TRBJ1-1	CASSFYPMNTEAFF	TGTGCCAGCAGTTTCTACCCCATGAACACTGAAGCTTTCTTT
TRBV6-1	TRBD2	-	TRBJ2-7	CASSEVAIQRGEQYF	TGTGCCAGCAGTGAAGTGGCCATCCAGCGGGGCGAGCAGTACTTC
TRBV2	-	-	TRBJ1-1	CASKELRNTEAFF	TGTGCCAGCAAGGAGCTACGGAACACTGAAGCTTTCTTT
TRBV5-1	-	-	TRBJ2-7	CASSLMVGGSYEQYF	TGCGCCAGCAGCTTGATGGTGGGGGGCTCCTACGAGCAGTACTTC
TRBV6-5	-	-	TRBJ2-1	CASSYTKYLNEQFF	TGTGCCAGCAGTTACACCAAGTATTTGAATGAGCAGTTCTTC